These T cell receptor beta chains were read from a single sample in a study of shared clonotypes between healthy human individuals. This table comes from immunoSEQ multiplex PCR, and its TCRdb copy is limited to in-frame clones, with some not included. The data contain 640,000 or so clones, 55% to 75% of them singletons. The specimen sequenced was memory CD4+ T cells sorted from blood. The receptors were gathered from a young woman in good health. Both conserved end residues are trimmed from each CDR3.

j_gene | v_gene | CDR3aa
TRBJ2-1 | TRBV5-6 | ASSLSSTYEQF
TRBJ2-2 | TRBV6-6 | ASSGQGLNTGELF
TRBJ2-1 | TRBV7-3 | ASSNGQGSGDEQF
TRBJ2-1 | TRBV27 | ASSPAGGHLVNEQF
TRBJ2-7 | TRBV2 | ASRGSEGQGRYEQY
TRBJ2-1 | TRBV7-9 | ASSPGLAGVNEQF
TRBJ2-1 | TRBV9 | ASSVQLAGGVQF
TRBJ1-5 | TRBV5-6 | ASSKQENQPQH
TRBJ2-7 | TRBV2 | ASRPGTYEQY
TRBJ1-1 | TRBV10-3 | AISESTANTEAF
TRBJ2-5 | TRBV15 | ATSRRIQETQY
TRBJ2-1 | TRBV11-3 | ASSLGRASSSQF
TRBJ1-5 | TRBV5-4 | ASSITGLDNQPQH
TRBJ2-7 | TRBV9 | ASSPSSYEQY
TRBJ2-2 | TRBV6-6 | ASSSNEGELF
TRBJ2-2 | TRBV5-1 | ASSLGQDGTGELF
TRBJ2-7 | TRBV27 | ASSLGAGWSYEQY
TRBJ2-7 | TRBV9 | ASSVGPASPTYEQY
TRBJ2-3 | TRBV6-6 | ASKIDTDTQY
TRBJ2-7 | TRBV7-2 | ASRPPTNRGATQY
TRBJ2-7 | TRBV10-3 | AISNPGVSGAYEQY
TRBJ2-5 | TRBV28 | ASSSGLAGVLGETQY
TRBJ2-2 | TRBV7-3 | ASSPRGGGTGELF
TRBJ1-3 | TRBV19 | ASSMAVRGNTIY
TRBJ1-3 | TRBV5-1 | ASSLGTAGNTIY
TRBJ2-5 | TRBV7-9 | ASSPMGQTQETQY
TRBJ1-5 | TRBV9 | ASSPLPGQPQH
TRBJ2-1 | TRBV7-8 | ASTRDWAYNEQF
TRBJ2-7 | TRBV28 | ASRGEGFNEQY
TRBJ1-1 | TRBV7-9 | ASSLELVYGGASTEAF
TRBJ1-2 | TRBV4-2 | ASSLYSVRNYGYT
TRBJ2-7 | TRBV28 | ASTPYFSSIPSEQY
TRBJ2-7 | TRBV10-3 | AIGGQDSYEQY
TRBJ1-3 | TRBV7-7 | ASSRDSGNTIY
TRBJ2-7 | TRBV10-3 | AIRGVSNNGEQY
TRBJ1-5 | TRBV5-5 | ASSLASESQPQH
TRBJ1-1 | TRBV5-6 | ASSDSGQLTEAF
TRBJ2-7 | TRBV7-9 | ASSLGPWRGEQY
- | TRBV4-2 | ASSKDRDGAYEQY
TRBJ2-7 | TRBV5-1 | ASSPRGDEQY
TRBJ2-2 | TRBV19 | ASSRRGGTGELF
TRBJ2-1 | TRBV5-1 | ASSLTSGYNEQF
TRBJ1-4 | TRBV7-2 | ASSLESTNEKLF
TRBJ2-2 | TRBV9 | ASSVQGANTGELF
TRBJ1-2 | TRBV7-2 | ASSPRGEGGYGYT
TRBJ2-1 | TRBV5-1 | ASSLTRASSYNEQF
TRBJ2-7 | TRBV7-8 | ASSRIEGYEQY
TRBJ1-5 | TRBV6-5 | ASSYRSGSQPQH
TRBJ2-2 | TRBV28 | ASTLEGTRTGELF
TRBJ2-5 | TRBV25-1 | ASSEGNRVGQETQY
TRBJ1-2 | TRBV28 | AGTDRETYGYT
TRBJ1-3 | TRBV5-1 | ASSHQGGSGNTIY
TRBJ2-1 | TRBV9 | ASSVVAGGRNEQF
TRBJ2-2 | TRBV5-1 | ASSSGDSDTGELF
TRBJ2-3 | TRBV5-1 | ASKPGAASTDTQY
TRBJ1-5 | TRBV6-6 | ASSYRGVGQPQH
TRBJ2-7 | TRBV6-6 | ASTAEREYHEQY
TRBJ1-1 | TRBV5-1 | ASSATRDRVRWPLGEAF
TRBJ2-1 | TRBV27 | ASSFSRTSGRLSSYNEQF